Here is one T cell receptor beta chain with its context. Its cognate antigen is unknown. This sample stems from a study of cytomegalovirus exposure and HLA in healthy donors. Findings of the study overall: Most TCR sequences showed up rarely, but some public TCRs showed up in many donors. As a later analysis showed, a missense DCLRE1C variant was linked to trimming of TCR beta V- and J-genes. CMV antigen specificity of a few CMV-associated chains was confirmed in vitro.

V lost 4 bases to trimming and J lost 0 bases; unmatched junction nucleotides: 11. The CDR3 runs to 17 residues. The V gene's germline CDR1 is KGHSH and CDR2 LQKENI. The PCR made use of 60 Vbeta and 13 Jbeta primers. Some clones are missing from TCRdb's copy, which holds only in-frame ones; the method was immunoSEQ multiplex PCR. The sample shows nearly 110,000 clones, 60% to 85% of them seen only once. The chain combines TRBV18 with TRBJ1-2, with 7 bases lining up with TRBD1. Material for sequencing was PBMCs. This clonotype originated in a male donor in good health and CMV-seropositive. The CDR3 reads CASSQRQGVGTNYGYTF. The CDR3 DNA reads TGTGCCAGCTCACAGAGACAGGGAGTCGGGACTAACTATGGCTACACCTTC.